The 14 T cell receptor beta chains reported below all come from one sample, sequenced in a study of PD-L1 blockade in urothelial cancer. Libraries were prepared by immunoSEQ multiplex PCR; TCRdb keeps only in-frame clonotypes and omits some of them. This repertoire shows 45,000 to 60,000 clones, approximately 87% found once; its top ten account for approximately 6%. The sequences come from PBMCs, collected around atezolizumab (anti-PD-L1) treatment. These receptors all come from a man aged 40-55 years with urothelial cancer.

This chain joins TRBV28 and TRBJ1-2, with TRBD1 identical over 9 bases. Germline-derived CDR1 and CDR2 are MDHEN and SYDVKM. CDR3 size: 13 residues. Germline trimming cut 5 bases from V and 4 bases from J; bases unmatched to any gene: 2. The chain's CDR3 is CASSPDRGYGYTF. The DNA of the CDR3 is TGTGCCAGCAGTCCGGACAGGGGCTATGGCTACACCTTC.

This clone appeared a single time. The V and J genes are TRBV30 and TRBJ2-3; TRBD1 aligns across 9 bases. Germline loops: CDR1 GTSNPN, CDR2 SVGIG (reference sequence). CDR3 length: 11 amino acids. With V trimmed by 3 bases and J by 14 bases, 6 bases remained unmatched. CDR3: CAWSPGQGRYF. The CDR3 DNA reads TGTGCCTGGAGCCCGGGACAGGGCCGGTATTTT.

This rearrangement joins TRBV6-5 to TRBJ1-1; the D is unclear. V was cut by 5 bases and J by 4 bases, with 8 bases left in between. The CDR3 runs 12 residues. CDR1 and CDR2 (germline): MNHEY, SVGAGI. The CDR3 nucleotides are TGTGCCAGCAGTACGGGGTCCACTGAAGCTTTCTTT. Protein: CASSTGSTEAFF.

V and J are TRBV30 and TRBJ2-2, with D perhaps matching TRBD2 (5 bases). The CDR3 totals 14 residues. Germline CDR1 GTSNPN, CDR2 SVGIG (reference sequence). V lost 0 bases to trimming and J lost 2 bases, with 7 bases between them. CDR3 region: CAWSVPSNTGELFF. The CDR3 DNA is TGTGCCTGGAGTGTGCCTAGCAACACCGGGGAGCTGTTTTTT.

The chain joins TRBV28 to TRBJ2-3; D may be TRBD1 (6 bases). The CDR3 extends over 12 amino acids. CDR1 MDHEN and CDR2 SYDVKM come from the germline V gene. V shed 3 bases and J shed 7 bases, with 8 bases lying between them. The DNA of the CDR3 is TGTGCCAGCAGTTTGAGGGGGTATACGCAGTATTTT. As protein: CASSLRGYTQYF. Filled out from reference TRBV28 and TRBJ2-3, the complete variable domain reads DVKVTQSSRYLVKRTGEKVFLECVQDMDHENMFWYRQDPGLGLRLIYFSYDVKMKEKGDIPEGYSVSREKKERFSLILESASTNQTSMYLCASSLRGYTQYFGPGTRLTVL.

This sequence joins TRBV28 and TRBJ2-4, with 10 bases lining up with TRBD2. The CDR3 totals 17 residues. Germline V gene data show CDR1 as MDHEN and CDR2 as SYDVKM. V shed 6 bases, J shed 3 bases, and the junction held 11 bases outside the gene matches. CDR3 bases: TGTGCCAGCAGCCTGAGCGGGAGGGCCGAAGTCAAAAACATTCAGTACTTC. This gives the protein CASSLSGRAEVKNIQYF. Together with reference TRBV28 and TRBJ2-4, the CDR3 gives the full variable domain: DVKVTQSSRYLVKRTGEKVFLECVQDMDHENMFWYRQDPGLGLRLIYFSYDVKMKEKGDIPEGYSVSREKKERFSLILESASTNQTSMYLCASSLSGRAEVKNIQYFGAGTRLSVL.

This clone was counted a few times. This chain connects TRBV4-1 to TRBJ2-7; TRBD2 matches 9 bases. This CDR3 has 22 amino acids. V dropped 5 bases and J dropped 2; count of bases not matched to a gene: 28. Germline V CDR1 and CDR2: MGHRA, YSYEKL. The CDR3 reads CASSFTKWERGLAKKKAYEQYF. In DNA, the CDR3 is TGCGCCAGCAGCTTTACAAAGTGGGAGAGGGGACTAGCTAAGAAAAAGGCCTACGAGCAGTACTTC.

This clone has just one count. The chain has TRBV7-9 and TRBJ2-2; 9 positions agree with TRBD1. Germline V gene lookup returns CDR1 SEHNR and CDR2 FQNEAQ (reference sequence). V lost 6 bases and J lost 1; bases outside the gene matches: 12. CDR3 size: 18 residues. CDR3 sequence reads: CASSFTGGEGRNTGELFF. The CDR3 DNA follows: TGTGCCAGCAGTTTTACAGGGGGCGAGGGTCGGAACACCGGGGAGCTGTTTTTT.

The chain combines TRBV5-1 with TRBJ2-3; the match to TRBD2 covers 7 bases. Germline assignment: CDR1 SGHRS and CDR2 YFSETQ. V shed 4 bases and J 1 base; nucleotides not matched to a gene: 9. The CDR3 totals 16 residues. The CDR3 DNA reads TGCGCCAGCAGCCCACTTTGGGCGGGAGGCACAGATACGCAGTATTTT. It specifies CASSPLWAGGTDTQYF.

This rearrangement joins TRBV6-6 to TRBJ2-7, with TRBD1 matching 7 bases. After removal of 2 bases from V and 5 bases from J, the junction contained 3 bases not matched to a gene. The CDR3 length is 13 residues. Looked up from germline, CDR1 is MNHNY and CDR2 is SVGAGI (reference sequence). CDR3 region: CASSYLTGDEQYF. The DNA of the CDR3 is TGTGCCAGCAGTTACCTAACAGGGGACGAGCAGTACTTC.

There are a few counts of this clone. V gene TRBV19 combines with J gene TRBJ2-5; D remains ambiguous. The CDR3 extends over 15 amino acids. V was clipped by 1 base and J by 4 bases, with 13 bases between them. From germline, CDR1 is LNHDA and CDR2 SQIVND (reference sequence). For the CDR3, the DNA is TGTGCCAGTAGTATAGGAGGATTATTGGGAGAGACCCAGTACTTC. Its translation is CASSIGGLLGETQYF. Looking up the rest from reference TRBV19 and TRBJ2-5 gives the full variable domain: DGGITQSPKYLFRKEGQNVTLSCEQNLNHDAMYWYRQDPGQGLRLIYYSQIVNDFQKGDIAEGYSVSREKKESFPLTVTSAQKNPTAFYLCASSIGGLLGETQYFGPGTRLLVL.

The chain joins TRBV7-9 to TRBJ2-1; D may be TRBD1 (7 bases). This CDR3 has 16 amino acids. The germline V gene encodes CDR1 SEHNR and CDR2 FQNEAQ (reference sequence). Trimming shortened V by 1 base and J by 6 bases, and 16 bases separated the two germline ends. This CDR3 is CASSLVARGDFNEQFF. CDR3 nucleotide sequence: TGTGCCAGCAGCTTAGTTGCCAGGGGGGACTTCAATGAGCAGTTCTTC.

The CDR3, as DNA: TGCAGCGTTGAAGACCGACTAGCAGTCACAGATACGCAGTATTTT. Its translation: CSVEDRLAVTDTQYF. The chain combines TRBV29-1 with TRBJ2-3; 7 nucleotides line up with TRBD2. After removal of 0 bases from V and 2 bases from J, the junction contained 5 bases not matched to a gene. The germline CDR1 and CDR2 sequences are SQVTM and ANQGSEA. There are 15 residues in the CDR3.

This clone appeared a few times. V usage is TRBV28 and J usage is TRBJ2-3; D unresolved. The CDR3 consists of 15 residues. V lost 7 bases to trimming and J lost 0 bases, with 14 bases between them. The germline CDR1 and CDR2 sequences are MDHEN and SYDVKM. The CDR3: CASTLRQASTDTQYF. The DNA of the CDR3 is TGTGCCAGCACGCTACGGCAGGCGAGCACAGATACGCAGTATTTT.